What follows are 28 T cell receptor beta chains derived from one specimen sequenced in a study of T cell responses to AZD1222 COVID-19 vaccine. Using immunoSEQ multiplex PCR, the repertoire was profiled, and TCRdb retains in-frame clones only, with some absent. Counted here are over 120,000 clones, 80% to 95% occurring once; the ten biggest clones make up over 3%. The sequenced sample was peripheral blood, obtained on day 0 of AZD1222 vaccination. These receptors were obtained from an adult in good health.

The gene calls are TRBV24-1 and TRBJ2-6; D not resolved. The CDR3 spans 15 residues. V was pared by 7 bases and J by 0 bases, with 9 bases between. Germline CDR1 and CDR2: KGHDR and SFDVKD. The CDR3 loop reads CATSPGFSGANVLTF. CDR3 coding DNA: TGTGCCACCAGCCCTGGGTTCTCTGGGGCCAACGTCCTGACTTTC.

DNA of the CDR3: TGCGCCAGCAGCTTGGGGGCGCGGTACACTGAAGCTTTCTTT. It translates to CASSLGARYTEAFF. The chain is built from TRBV5-1 and TRBJ1-1; no reliable D call. V was clipped by 0 bases and J by 3 bases, with 9 bases between them. This CDR3 has 14 amino acids. From germline, CDR1 is SGHRS and CDR2 YFSETQ.

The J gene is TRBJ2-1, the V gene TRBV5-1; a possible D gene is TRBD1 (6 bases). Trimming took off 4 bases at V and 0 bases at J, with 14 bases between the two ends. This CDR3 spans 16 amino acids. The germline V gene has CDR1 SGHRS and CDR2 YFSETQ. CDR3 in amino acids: CASSPGDLSSYNEQFF. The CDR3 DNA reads TGCGCCAGCAGCCCAGGGGACCTTAGCTCCTACAATGAGCAGTTCTTC.

The CDR3 region has the DNA TGTGCCAGCAGTGCCGGGATTGTCACCTACGAGCAGTACTTC. Amino acid sequence: CASSAGIVTYEQYF. The chain combines TRBV6-6 with TRBJ2-7; the D gene is possibly TRBD2 (5 bases). The CDR3 consists of 14 residues. CDR1 and CDR2 from the germline V gene are MNHNY and SVGAGI (reference sequence). V was cut by 5 bases and J by 2 bases, with 13 bases left in between.

The CDR3 DNA follows: TGTGCCAGCAGTCCGGGACAGTATGGCTACACCTTC. It codes for CASSPGQYGYTF. V and J are TRBV28 and TRBJ1-2, with 7 bases identical to TRBD1. This CDR3 contains 12 residues. Germline CDR1 and CDR2: MDHEN and SYDVKM. V gave up 5 bases and J gave up 5 bases; unmatched junction bases: 2.

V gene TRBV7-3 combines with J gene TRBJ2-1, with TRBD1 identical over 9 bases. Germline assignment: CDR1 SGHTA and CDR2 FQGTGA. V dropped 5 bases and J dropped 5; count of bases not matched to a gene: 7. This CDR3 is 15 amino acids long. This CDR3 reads CASSPGQGYNNEQFF. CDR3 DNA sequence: TGTGCCAGCAGCCCCGGACAGGGGTATAACAATGAGCAGTTCTTC.

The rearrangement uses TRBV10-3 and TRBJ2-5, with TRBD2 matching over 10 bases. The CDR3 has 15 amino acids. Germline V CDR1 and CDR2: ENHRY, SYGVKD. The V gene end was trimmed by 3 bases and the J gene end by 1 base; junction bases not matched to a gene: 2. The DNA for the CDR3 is TGTGCCATCAGTGAACTAGCGGGGACCCAAGAGACCCAGTACTTC. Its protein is CAISELAGTQETQYF.

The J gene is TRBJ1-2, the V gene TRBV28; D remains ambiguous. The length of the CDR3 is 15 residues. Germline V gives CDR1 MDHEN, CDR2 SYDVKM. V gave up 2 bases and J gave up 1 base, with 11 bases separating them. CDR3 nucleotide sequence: TGTGCCAGCAGTTTAGTGGGATCGGGTAACTATGGCTACACCTTC. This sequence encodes CASSLVGSGNYGYTF.

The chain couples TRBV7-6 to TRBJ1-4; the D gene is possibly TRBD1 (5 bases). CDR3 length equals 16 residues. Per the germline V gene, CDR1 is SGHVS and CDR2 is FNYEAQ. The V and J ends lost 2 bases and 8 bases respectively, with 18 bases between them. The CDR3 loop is CASSLSWAREGEKLFF. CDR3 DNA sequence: TGTGCCAGCAGCTTAAGCTGGGCCAGGGAGGGGGAAAAACTGTTTTTT.

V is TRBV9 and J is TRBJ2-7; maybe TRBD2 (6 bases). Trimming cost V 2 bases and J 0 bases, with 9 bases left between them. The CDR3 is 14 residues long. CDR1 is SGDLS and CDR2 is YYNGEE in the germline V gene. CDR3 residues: CASSVEGSSYEQYF. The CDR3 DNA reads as TGTGCCAGCAGCGTGGAGGGAAGCTCCTACGAGCAGTACTTC.

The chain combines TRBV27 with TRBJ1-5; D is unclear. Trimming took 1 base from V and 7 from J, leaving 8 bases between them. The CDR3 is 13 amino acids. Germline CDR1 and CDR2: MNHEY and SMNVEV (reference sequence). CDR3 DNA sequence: TGTGCCAGCAGTTTATGGGAGGGCCAGCCCCAGCATTTT. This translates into CASSLWEGQPQHF.

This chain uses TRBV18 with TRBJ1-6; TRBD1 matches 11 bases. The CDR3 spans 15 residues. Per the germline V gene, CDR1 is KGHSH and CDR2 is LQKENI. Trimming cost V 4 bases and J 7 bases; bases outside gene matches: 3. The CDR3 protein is CASSLRDRGNSPLHF. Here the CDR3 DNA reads TGTGCCAGCTCACTTAGGGACAGGGGGAATTCACCCCTCCACTTT.

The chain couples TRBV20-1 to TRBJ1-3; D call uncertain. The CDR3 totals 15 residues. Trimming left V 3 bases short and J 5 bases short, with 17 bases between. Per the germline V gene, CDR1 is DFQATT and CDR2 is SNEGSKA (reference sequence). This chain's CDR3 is CSASSSQTPRNTIYF. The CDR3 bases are TGCAGTGCTAGTTCAAGCCAGACTCCTAGAAACACCATATATTTT.

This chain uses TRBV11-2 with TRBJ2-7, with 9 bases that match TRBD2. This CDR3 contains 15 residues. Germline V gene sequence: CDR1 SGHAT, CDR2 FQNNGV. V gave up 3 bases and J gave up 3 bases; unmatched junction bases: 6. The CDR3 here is CASSLVLAGNYEQYF. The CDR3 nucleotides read TGTGCCAGCAGCTTGGTCCTAGCGGGGAACTACGAGCAGTACTTC.

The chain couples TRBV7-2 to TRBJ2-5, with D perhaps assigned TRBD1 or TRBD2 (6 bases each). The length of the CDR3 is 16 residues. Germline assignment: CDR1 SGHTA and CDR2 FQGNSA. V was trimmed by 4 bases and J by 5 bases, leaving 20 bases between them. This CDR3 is CASSSGPGAGMETQYF. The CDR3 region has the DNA TGTGCCAGCAGCTCCGGTCCGGGGGCGGGGATGGAGACCCAGTACTTC.

The CDR3 loop is CASSHTYTDTQYF. For the CDR3, the DNA is TGTGCCAGTAGCCACACTTACACAGATACGCAGTATTTT. The chain couples TRBV19 to TRBJ2-3; D ambiguous. CDR3 length: 13 residues. The V gene lost 6 bases and the J gene lost 2 bases, with 9 bases spanning the gap. Germline values: CDR1 LNHDA, CDR2 SQIVND (reference sequence).

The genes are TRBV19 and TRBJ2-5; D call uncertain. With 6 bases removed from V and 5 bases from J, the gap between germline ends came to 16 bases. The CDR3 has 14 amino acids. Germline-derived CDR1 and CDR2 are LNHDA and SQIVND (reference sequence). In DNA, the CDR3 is TGTGCCAGTAGCGCGTACAGCCTGTGGGAGACCCAGTACTTC. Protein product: CASSAYSLWETQYF.

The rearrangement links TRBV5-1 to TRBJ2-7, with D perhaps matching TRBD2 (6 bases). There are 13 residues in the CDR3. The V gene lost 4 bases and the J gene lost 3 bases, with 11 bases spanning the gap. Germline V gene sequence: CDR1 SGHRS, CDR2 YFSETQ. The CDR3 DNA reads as TGCGCCAGCAGCCCGTCCGGGAGCTACGAGCAGTACTTC. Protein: CASSPSGSYEQYF. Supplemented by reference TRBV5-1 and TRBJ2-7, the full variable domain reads KAGVTQTPRYLIKTRGQQVTLSCSPISGHRSVSWYQQTPGQGLQFLFEYFSETQRNKGNFPGRFSGRQFSNSRSEMNVSTLELGDSALYLCASSPSGSYEQYFGPGTRLTVT.

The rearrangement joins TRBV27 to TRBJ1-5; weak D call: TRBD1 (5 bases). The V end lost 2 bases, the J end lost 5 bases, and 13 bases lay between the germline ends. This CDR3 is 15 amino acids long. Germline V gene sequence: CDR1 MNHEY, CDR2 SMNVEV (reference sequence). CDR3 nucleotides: TGTGCCAGCAGTTTAGCAGGGTGGGGAGATCAGCCCCAGCATTTT. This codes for CASSLAGWGDQPQHF.

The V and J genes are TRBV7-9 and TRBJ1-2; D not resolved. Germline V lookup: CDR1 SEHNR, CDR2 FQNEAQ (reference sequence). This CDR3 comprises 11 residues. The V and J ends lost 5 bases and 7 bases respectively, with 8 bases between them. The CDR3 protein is CASSPPIGYTF. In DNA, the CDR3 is TGTGCCAGCAGCCCCCCGATTGGCTACACCTTC.

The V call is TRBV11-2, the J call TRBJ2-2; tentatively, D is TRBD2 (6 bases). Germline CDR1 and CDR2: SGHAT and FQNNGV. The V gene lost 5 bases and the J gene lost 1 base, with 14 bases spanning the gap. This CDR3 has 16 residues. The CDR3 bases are TGTGCCAGCAGCCCCCGTTGGGGACTGAACACCGGGGAGCTGTTTTTT. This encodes CASSPRWGLNTGELFF.

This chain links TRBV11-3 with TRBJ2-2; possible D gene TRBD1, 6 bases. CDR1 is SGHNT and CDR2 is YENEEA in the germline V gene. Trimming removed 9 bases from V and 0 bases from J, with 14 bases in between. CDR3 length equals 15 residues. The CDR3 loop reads CASAPDRPNTGELFF. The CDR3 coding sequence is TGTGCCAGTGCGCCCGACAGGCCGAACACCGGGGAGCTGTTTTTT.

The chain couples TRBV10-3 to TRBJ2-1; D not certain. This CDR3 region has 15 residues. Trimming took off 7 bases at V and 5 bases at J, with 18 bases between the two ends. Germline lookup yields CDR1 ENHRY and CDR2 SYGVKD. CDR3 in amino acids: CAINPASGGNNEQFF. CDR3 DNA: TGTGCCATCAACCCAGCGAGTGGCGGCAACAATGAGCAGTTCTTC.

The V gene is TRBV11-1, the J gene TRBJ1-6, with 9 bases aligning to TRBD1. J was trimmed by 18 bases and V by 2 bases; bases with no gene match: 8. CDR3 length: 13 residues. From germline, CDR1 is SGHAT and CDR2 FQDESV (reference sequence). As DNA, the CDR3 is TGTGCCAGCAGCTTATTGGGGACAGGGAGTCCCCACTTT. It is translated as CASSLLGTGSPHF.

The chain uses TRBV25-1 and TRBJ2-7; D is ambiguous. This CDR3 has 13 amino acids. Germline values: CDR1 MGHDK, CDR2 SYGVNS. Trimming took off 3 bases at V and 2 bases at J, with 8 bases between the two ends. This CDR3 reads CASSEPPPYEQYF. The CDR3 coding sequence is TGTGCCAGCAGTGAGCCCCCTCCCTACGAGCAGTACTTC.

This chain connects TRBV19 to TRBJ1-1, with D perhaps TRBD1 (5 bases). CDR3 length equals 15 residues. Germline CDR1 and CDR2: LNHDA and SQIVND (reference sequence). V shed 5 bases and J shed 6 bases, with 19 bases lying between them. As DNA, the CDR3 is TGTGCCAGTAGTCTCGGGGCCCGCCAAGTACCTGAAGCTTTCTTT. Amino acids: CASSLGARQVPEAFF.

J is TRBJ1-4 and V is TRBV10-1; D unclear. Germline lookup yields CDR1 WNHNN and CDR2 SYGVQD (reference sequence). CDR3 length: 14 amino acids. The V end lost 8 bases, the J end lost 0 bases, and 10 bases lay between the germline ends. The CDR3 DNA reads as TGCGCCAGCTCAGACGGAGCAACTAATGAAAAACTGTTTTTT. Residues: CASSDGATNEKLFF.

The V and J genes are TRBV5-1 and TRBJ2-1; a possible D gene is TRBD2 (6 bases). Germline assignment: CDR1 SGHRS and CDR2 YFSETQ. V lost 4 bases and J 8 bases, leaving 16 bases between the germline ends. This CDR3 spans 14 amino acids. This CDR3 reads CASSPKTSLDEQFF. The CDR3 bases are TGCGCCAGCAGCCCTAAGACTAGTCTGGATGAGCAGTTCTTC.